This T cell receptor (beta chain) was profiled in a study of shared clonotypes between healthy human individuals (TCRdb year 2020). About the investigation overall: A couple of women and three men aged 18 to 49 years were included in the cohort. Leukapheresis yielded between about 0.9 and 9.5 billion PBMCs per donor. Different laboratories and diverse techniques were used to prepare libraries and sequence TCR repertoires, to increase sequencing depth and limit assay-specific biases. To estimate repertoire size and how much clonotypes are shared between individuals, the study performed deep sequencing of blood TCR repertoires from 4 to 6 healthy adults.

Overall study results and their limits: The genetic and exposure-history diversity represented was limited by the small number of donors. Only blood was sampled, and tissue TCR repertoires likely differ from those in blood. Pairwise subsampling indicated that sequencing depth was expected to affect the degree of clonotype sharing among donors.

Using the deep immunoSEQ assay, multiplex PCR amplified TCR CDR3 regions from genomic DNA. Extracted genomic DNA from each cell subset was distributed evenly across all wells of several immunoSEQ 96-well plates, and each plate was treated as a replicate. Each replicate PCR for unsorted PBMC received roughly 290 ng genomic DNA, equal to 30,000 or so T cell genomes. Genomic DNA from unsorted PBMC was sequenced over ten immunoSEQ deep assay plates. Purified libraries were measured with a Qubit 3.0 fluorometer, size-checked on a Bioanalyzer 2100, and measured again with the KAPA Library Quantification kit. Every immunoSEQ 96-well plate was sequenced on a separate single-read 150-cycle Illumina NextSeq 550 flow cell. Regarding the original processing steps: The immunoSEQ output contained only junctional sequences without quality scores, so filtering could not match that applied to full-length reads. Sequences were annotated with PyIR, a Python wrapper for IgBLAST v1.9, using IMGT germline references to assign V/J genes and CDR3. Reads with weak V/J assignments (E-value above 1e-6), missing CDR3, stop codons, out-of-frame junctions, or ambiguous translated residues were removed. V3J clonotypes were defined as sequences sharing an identical inferred V gene, J gene, and CDR3 amino acid sequence. The percentage overlap between two repertoires was calculated by dividing the number of shared unique clonotypes by the size of the smaller repertoire. Richness of each repertoire was evaluated using RTK rarefaction, the Chao1 estimator, and Recon v2.1 estimates of unobserved clonotypes. TCRdb holds this immuneACCESS table with in-frame rearrangements only. Some clones are missing; in checked studies, unresolved V genes explain under half, and the rest has no known cause. The DNA was the basis for D and trimming; V, J and clone size are from that table. This sample gives approximately 440,000 clones in total; 70% to 80% of them show up just once. In total, the top ten clones hold more than 10% of the sample.

On this clone itself: Its binding antigen is unknown. Per-base quality was not reported, and no clone a single base away is much larger than it.

The donors were healthy, HIV-negative adults with no recently reported acute infections or vaccinations. All donors were Caucasian adults living in Nashville, Tennessee, USA. For unsorted samples, some 100 million PBMCs were counted and genomic DNA was extracted with the QIAamp DNA Blood Mini kit. After blood collection by leukapheresis, PBMCs were isolated using Ficoll-Histopaque density gradient centrifugation and then cryopreserved in the vapor phase of liquid nitrogen. This clonotype was sampled from a woman aged 40 to 49 in good health. Some clones in this sample may be carry-over from other donors' samples. Material for sequencing was PBMCs.

This receptor carries the CDR3 CASSESFDRNYGYTF. The DNA sequence follows: TGCGCCAGCAGTGAGTCTTTTGACAGAAACTATGGCTACACCTTC. The chain is encoded by TRBV10-1 joined to TRBJ1-2; the D gene is possibly TRBD1, with 5 bases matching. From its cysteine to its phenylalanine, the CDR3 spans 15 amino acids. The CDR3 DNA has 45 bases and is translated from base 1. CDR1 and CDR2 are drawn from the germline V gene (reference sequence): WNHNN, SYGVQD. V and J lose 0 bases and 2 bases, and a span of 10 bases separates them.